The 16 T cell receptor beta chains below come from one sample, sequenced in a study of blood T cell repertoires in COVID-19. This table comes from immunoSEQ multiplex PCR, and its TCRdb copy is limited to in-frame clones, with some not included. Altogether 350,000 or so clones are present, about 87% being singletons, with the ten largest covering roughly a tenth. Sequencing was carried out using peripheral blood. The receptors were sampled from a woman aged 30 to 39 with COVID-19, enrolled during active disease.

This clone was observed a single time. This chain links TRBV15 with TRBJ2-1; maybe TRBD1 (7 bases). The CDR3 contains 16 residues. Germline CDR1 is LNHNV and CDR2 is YYDKDF (reference sequence). Deletions cut 0 bases from V and 8 bases from J, with 17 bases between. The CDR3 spells CATSRDGGGAYDEQFF. The CDR3 DNA reads TGTGCCACCAGCAGAGATGGAGGGGGCGCTTATGATGAGCAGTTCTTC.

This chain uses TRBV7-3 with TRBJ2-2; D uncertain. Germline V gives CDR1 SGHTA, CDR2 FQGTGA. CDR3 length equals 15 residues. Trimming cost V 0 bases and J 0 bases, with 5 bases left between them. CDR3 in amino acids: CASSLTRANTGELFF. The CDR3, as DNA: TGTGCCAGCAGCTTAACCCGGGCGAACACCGGGGAGCTGTTTTTT. The variable domain in full, completed from reference TRBV7-3 and TRBJ2-2, reads GAGVSQTPSNKVTEKGKYVELRCDPISGHTALYWYRQSLGQGPEFLIYFQGTGAADDSGLPNDRFFAVRPEGSVSTLKIQRTERGDSAVYLCASSLTRANTGELFFGEGSRLTVL.

The chain is built from TRBV7-8 and TRBJ1-3, with D possibly TRBD1 on 5 matching bases. Germline V gene sequence: CDR1 SGHVS, CDR2 FQNEAQ. V lost 2 bases and J 0 bases, leaving 8 bases between the germline ends. The CDR3 covers 15 residues. The CDR3 nucleotides are TGTGCCAGCAGCTTAAATACAGGCTCTGGAAACACCATATATTTT. Residues: CASSLNTGSGNTIYF.

The rearrangement uses TRBV5-1 and TRBJ1-1; D ambiguous. The CDR3 consists of 14 residues. Trimming removed 0 bases from V and 4 bases from J, with 10 bases in between. The germline gives CDR1 SGHRS, CDR2 YFSETQ. CDR3 sequence: CASSLADFGTEAFF. The CDR3 DNA reads TGCGCCAGCAGCTTGGCCGACTTTGGCACTGAAGCTTTCTTT. The variable domain in full, completed from reference TRBV5-1 and TRBJ1-1, reads KAGVTQTPRYLIKTRGQQVTLSCSPISGHRSVSWYQQTPGQGLQFLFEYFSETQRNKGNFPGRFSGRQFSNSRSEMNVSTLELGDSALYLCASSLADFGTEAFFGQGTRLTVV.

The chain couples TRBV19 to TRBJ1-5, with D possibly being TRBD1 (6 bases). Germline V CDR1 and CDR2: LNHDA, SQIVND (reference sequence). The CDR3 spans 15 residues. V lost 4 bases to trimming and J lost 3 bases, with 13 bases between them. CDR3 residues: CASSTPRGPNQPQHF. Here the CDR3 DNA reads TGTGCCAGTAGTACCCCCAGGGGACCCAATCAGCCCCAGCATTTT.

The V and J genes are TRBV5-4 and TRBJ2-5; 11 bases are shared with TRBD2. This CDR3 spans 15 amino acids. J lost 5 bases, V lost 4 bases, and 7 bases had no gene match. Germline loops: CDR1 SGHNT, CDR2 YYREEE (reference sequence). The CDR3 sequence: CASSGIAGGPETQYF. The CDR3 nucleotides read TGTGCCAGCAGCGGCATAGCGGGAGGGCCGGAGACCCAGTACTTC.

The gene calls are TRBV28 and TRBJ2-3, with 8 nucleotides matching TRBD1. V lost 2 bases, J lost 2 bases, and 3 bases stayed unmatched. Germline CDR1 is MDHEN and CDR2 is SYDVKM. The CDR3 totals 15 residues. CDR3 nucleotide sequence: TGTGCCAGCAGTTTAAGGACAGGGATCACAGATACGCAGTATTTT. Its translation is CASSLRTGITDTQYF.

V usage is TRBV28 and J usage is TRBJ2-3; TRBD1 matches 9 bases. Trimming cost V 5 bases and J 4 bases; bases outside gene matches: 7. The CDR3 covers 15 residues. The germline CDR1 and CDR2 sequences are MDHEN and SYDVKM. The CDR3 nucleotides read TGTGCCAGCAGTACTCGGGACAGGGTATCAGATACGCAGTATTTT. Its translation is CASSTRDRVSDTQYF.

The J gene is TRBJ2-7, the V gene TRBV5-5, with 7 bases lining up with TRBD2. V was clipped by 6 bases and J by 3 bases; unmatched bases: 15. CDR1 SGHKS and CDR2 YYEKEE come from the germline V gene (reference sequence). CDR3 length: 16 amino acids. CDR3 coding DNA: TGTGCCAGCATGCCGAGACCCCGGGACTATTACTACGAGCAGTACTTC. Translation: CASMPRPRDYYYEQYF.

V usage is TRBV6-5 and J usage is TRBJ2-7; no clear D. Germline loops: CDR1 MNHEY, CDR2 SVGAGI. The CDR3 has 11 amino acids. Trimming took off 0 bases at V and 6 bases at J, with 3 bases between the two ends. The CDR3 loop reads CASSYSGEQYF. Written as DNA, the CDR3 is TGTGCCAGCAGTTACTCCGGCGAGCAGTACTTC.

This chain connects TRBV28 to TRBJ1-5, with 11 bases identical to TRBD1. CDR1 is MDHEN and CDR2 is SYDVKM in the germline V gene. The V gene end was trimmed by 8 bases and the J gene end by 5 bases; junction bases not matched to a gene: 5. This CDR3 region has 14 residues. CDR3 sequence: CASRTGGDYQPQHF. In DNA form, the CDR3 reads TGTGCCAGCCGGACAGGGGGCGATTATCAGCCCCAGCATTTT.

V gene TRBV5-1 combines with J gene TRBJ1-2; a possible D gene is TRBD1 (5 bases). This CDR3 spans 13 amino acids. Trimming took off 4 bases at V and 7 bases at J, with 14 bases between the two ends. Per germline, CDR1 SGHRS and CDR2 YFSETQ. The CDR3 bases are TGCGCCAGCAGCGTTGACAGCTCAGGTGGCTACACCTTC. Translation: CASSVDSSGGYTF.

In its sample, this clone was seen once. Here the CDR3 DNA reads TGTGCCAGCACCGTGGCAGACTATGGCTACACCTTC. Amino acid sequence: CASTVADYGYTF. The chain employs TRBV6-6 and TRBJ1-2, with no clear D. V was pared by 7 bases and J by 3 bases, with 9 bases between. Germline V lookup: CDR1 MNHNY, CDR2 SVGAGI (reference sequence). The CDR3 is made up of 12 amino acids.

The chain uses TRBV2 and TRBJ2-1, with D unclear. The CDR3 is made up of 12 amino acids. V shed 7 bases and J shed 8 bases, with 12 bases lying between them. Germline V gene sequence: CDR1 SNHLY, CDR2 FYNNEI. CDR3 in amino acids: CASTDLLDEQFF. CDR3 coding DNA: TGTGCCAGCACCGACTTGCTGGATGAGCAGTTCTTC.

The V call is TRBV30, the J call TRBJ1-1; D remains ambiguous. From germline, CDR1 is GTSNPN and CDR2 SVGIG (reference sequence). Trimming shortened V by 0 bases and J by 1 base, and 6 bases separated the two germline ends. The CDR3 consists of 13 residues. The CDR3, as DNA: TGTGCCTGGAGTGTTGTCAGGAACACTGAAGCTTTCTTT. The encoded protein is CAWSVVRNTEAFF. Full variable domain (outside the CDR3, taken from reference TRBV30 and TRBJ1-1): SQTIHQWPATLVQPVGSPLSLECTVEGTSNPNLYWYRQAAGRGLQLLFYSVGIGQISSEVPQNLSASRPQDRQFILSSKKLLLSDSGFYLCAWSVVRNTEAFFGQGTRLTVV.

This clone was counted only a few times. CDR3: CASSALTSGYRQQFF. In nucleotides, the CDR3 is TGTGCCAGCAGCGCCCTGACTAGCGGCTACAGGCAGCAGTTCTTC. The chain combines TRBV7-2 with TRBJ2-1, with TRBD2 matching over 9 bases. V shed 5 bases, J shed 11 bases, and the junction held 13 bases outside the gene matches. The CDR3 is made up of 15 amino acids. Germline CDR1 and CDR2: SGHTA and FQGNSA. Looking up the rest from reference TRBV7-2 and TRBJ2-1 gives the full variable domain: GAGVSQSPSNKVTEKGKDVELRCDPISGHTALYWYRQSLGQGLEFLIYFQGNSAPDKSGLPSDRFSAERTGGSVSTLTIQRTQQEDSAVYLCASSALTSGYRQQFFGPGTRLTVL.